The present entry profiles one TCR beta chain with its context. As yet, its antigen is unknown. PCR involved 60 Vbeta and 13 Jbeta primers. Per the original methods: Roughly 11 million shared chains were among the about 80 million unique TCR beta chains that a later analysis counted. Some clones are missing from TCRdb's copy, which holds only in-frame ones; the method was immunoSEQ multiplex PCR. V and J calls and clone size are as listed in that table; D and trimming were resolved from the DNA. The table has roughly 120,000 clones, 65% to 85% seen once. The data were obtained in a study of cytomegalovirus exposure and HLA in healthy donors. On the study more broadly: About 85 million unique TCR sequences came from HLA-typed donors in an early release. Whole-study findings and limits: Exclusion as indistinguishable affected some V segments, including TRBV6-2 and TRBV6-3. The study listed some 160 cytomegalovirus-associated TCR beta chains.

The CDR3 runs to 13 residues. Germline V lookup: CDR1 SGHAT, CDR2 FQNNGV. V lost 5 bases to trimming and J lost 7 bases, with 12 bases between them. Sequenced: PBMCs. The gene calls are TRBV11-2 and TRBJ2-1, with D possibly matching TRBD2 (6 bases). This sequence originates from a man aged 50 to 59 in good health and CMV-seropositive. The CDR3 here is CASSIGLLNEQFF. CDR3 in DNA: TGTGCCAGCAGCATAGGACTACTAAATGAGCAGTTCTTC.